The present entry profiles one TCR beta chain with its context. Its antigen is undetermined. Sequenced by immunoSEQ multiplex PCR; TCRdb stores in-frame clones only, minus some. Of 150,000 or so clones in the sample, around 84% were seen once. The source of the sample is a study of cytomegalovirus exposure and HLA in healthy donors. Whole-study results and caveats: Reported performance of the classifier showed diagnosis of cytomegalovirus status with high specificity and sensitivity.

The TCR originated in a human donor in good health. Sample: PBMCs.

CDR3 residues: CASSLRERNTEAFF. CDR3 bases: TGCGCCAGCAGCCTCCGGGAGAGGAACACTGAAGCTTTCTTT. The rearrangement links TRBV5-1 to TRBJ1-1, with D unresolved. The V end lost 4 bases, the J end lost 1 base, and 11 bases lay between the germline ends. This CDR3 has 14 residues. CDR1 and CDR2 from the germline V gene are SGHRS and YFSETQ.